This T cell receptor (beta chain) came from a study of blood T cell repertoires in COVID-19. Study overall: Acute and convalescent COVID-19 specimens originated in the United States, Italy and Spain. Sample material is recorded as cDNA or gDNA derived from T cells, B-cell-depleted T cells, or PBMCs.

Cohort 3 recovered donors had two negative PCRs, clearance, or symptom resolution. CDR1 is MNHEY and CDR2 is SMNVEV in the germline V gene (reference sequence). CDR3 length: 17 residues. The junction had 5 bases not matched to a gene; V was cut back by 0 bases and J by 0 bases. Some clones are missing from TCRdb's copy, which holds only in-frame ones; the method was immunoSEQ multiplex PCR. The table has fewer than 300,000 clones, about 89% seen once. This clonotype was obtained from a man aged 40-49 years who had recovered from COVID-19. The chain carries TRBV27 and TRBJ1-5; 7 bases are shared with TRBD1. The sample comprised PBMCs or T cells enriched from blood (not recorded which). CDR3: CASSLSRGLYSNQPQHF. CDR3 DNA: TGTGCCAGCAGTTTATCGAGGGGGCTGTATAGCAATCAGCCCCAGCATTTT.